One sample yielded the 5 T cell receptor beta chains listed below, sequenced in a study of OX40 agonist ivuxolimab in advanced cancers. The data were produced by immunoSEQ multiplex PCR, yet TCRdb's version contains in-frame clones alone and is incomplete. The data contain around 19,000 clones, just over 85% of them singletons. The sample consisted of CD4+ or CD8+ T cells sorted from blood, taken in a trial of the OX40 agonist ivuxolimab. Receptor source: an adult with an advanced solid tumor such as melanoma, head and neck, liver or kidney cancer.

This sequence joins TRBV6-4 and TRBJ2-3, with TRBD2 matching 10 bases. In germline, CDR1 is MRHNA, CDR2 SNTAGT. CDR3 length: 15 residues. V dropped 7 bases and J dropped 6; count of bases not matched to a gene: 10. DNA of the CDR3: TGTGCCAGCAACCAAGCGGGAGGGACTTCGGATACGCAGTATTTT. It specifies CASNQAGGTSDTQYF.

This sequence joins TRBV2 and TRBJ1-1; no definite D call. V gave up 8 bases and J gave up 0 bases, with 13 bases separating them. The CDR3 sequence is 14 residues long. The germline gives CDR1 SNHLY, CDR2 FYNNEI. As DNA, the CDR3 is TGTGCCAGCGGGTGGCGACGGATGAACACTGAAGCTTTCTTT. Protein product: CASGWRRMNTEAFF.

The CDR3 loop reads CASSDETWITVDETQYF. The CDR3 nucleotides are TGTGCCAGCAGTGATGAGACCTGGATCACCGTCGACGAGACCCAGTACTTC. The chain recombines TRBV16 with TRBJ2-5; D not resolved. Looked up from germline, CDR1 is KGHSY and CDR2 is FQNENV. The CDR3 covers 17 residues. V dropped 6 bases and J dropped 5 bases, with 25 bases sitting between them.

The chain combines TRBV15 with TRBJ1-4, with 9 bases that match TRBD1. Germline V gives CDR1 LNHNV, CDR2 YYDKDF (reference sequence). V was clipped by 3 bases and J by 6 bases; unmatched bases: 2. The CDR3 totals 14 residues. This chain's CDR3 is CATSSDRGDEKLFF. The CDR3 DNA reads TGTGCCACCAGCAGCGACAGGGGGGATGAAAAACTGTTTTTT.

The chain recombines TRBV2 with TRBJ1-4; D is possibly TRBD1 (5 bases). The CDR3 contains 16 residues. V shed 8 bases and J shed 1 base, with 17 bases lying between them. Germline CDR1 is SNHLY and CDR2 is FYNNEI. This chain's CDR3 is CASQSRASVTNEKLFF. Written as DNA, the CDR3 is TGTGCCAGCCAAAGCAGGGCCTCGGTAACTAATGAAAAACTGTTTTTT.